This T cell receptor (beta chain) was captured by sequencing in a study of shared clonotypes between healthy human individuals. Clones were read by immunoSEQ multiplex PCR, and TCRdb kept only the in-frame ones, dropping some. The table has roughly 2.2 million clones, 80% to 95% seen once; the top ten hold about 0.39%. V was trimmed by 6 bases and J by 0 bases, leaving 12 bases between them. Germline V lookup: CDR1 MDHEN, CDR2 SYDVKM. There are 15 residues in the CDR3. Sequenced material: naive CD4+ T cells from PBMCs. Subset indicated: CD45RA+ positively selected. The chain links TRBV28 to TRBJ1-5; D might be TRBD1 (6 bases). This receptor was identified in a young man in good health. Some clones in this sample may be carry-over from other donors' samples. In DNA form, the CDR3 reads TGTGCCAGCAGCATAGGGGGAACTAGCAATCAGCCCCAGCATTTT. As protein: CASSIGGTSNQPQHF.